The 10 T cell receptor beta chains below were found in one sample sequenced in a study of T cell repertoires in ileal Crohn's disease. Libraries were prepared by immunoSEQ multiplex PCR; TCRdb keeps only in-frame clonotypes and omits some of them. The sample contains approximately 16,000 clones, around 72% of which appear only once. Time point meaning: neoterminal ileum biopsy at postoperative endoscopy, about 6 months after surgery. Sequencing was performed on ileal tissue. The receptors come from an adult with Crohn's disease.

The rearrangement joins TRBV30 to TRBJ2-6; D uncertain. Trimming stripped 4 bases from V and 2 bases from J, with 3 bases between. Germline CDR1 GTSNPN, CDR2 SVGIG (reference sequence). The CDR3 loop spans 12 amino acids. Here the CDR3 DNA reads TGTGCCTGGACTGCTGGGGCCAACGTCCTGACTTTC. Translation: CAWTAGANVLTF.

The rearrangement uses TRBV2 and TRBJ2-5; unclear D gene. The CDR3 is 14 residues long. Looked up from germline, CDR1 is SNHLY and CDR2 is FYNNEI. V shed 6 bases and J shed 3 bases, with 14 bases lying between them. As DNA, the CDR3 is TGTGCCAGCAGCCCCCGGGCCCCAAAAGAGACCCAGTACTTC. This codes for CASSPRAPKETQYF.

This chain uses TRBV6-1 with TRBJ2-7; weak D call: TRBD1 (5 bases). Germline V gives CDR1 MNHNS, CDR2 SASEGT. The ends were cut back, 3 bases at V and 6 bases at J, with 18 bases in the middle. The CDR3 length is 15 residues. As DNA, the CDR3 is TGTGCCAGCAGTGACCCGTACAGGCCCCTCCCCGAGCAGTACTTC. This translates into CASSDPYRPLPEQYF.

The gene calls are TRBV28 and TRBJ2-1; D uncertain. The V end lost 5 bases, the J end lost 2 bases, and 7 bases lay between the germline ends. The V gene's germline CDR1 is MDHEN and CDR2 SYDVKM. The CDR3 has 13 amino acids. CDR3 sequence (DNA): TGTGCCAGCAGTAACGGGCCCTACAATGAGCAGTTCTTC. Amino acid sequence: CASSNGPYNEQFF. Full variable domain (outside the CDR3, taken from reference TRBV28 and TRBJ2-1): DVKVTQSSRYLVKRTGEKVFLECVQDMDHENMFWYRQDPGLGLRLIYFSYDVKMKEKGDIPEGYSVSREKKERFSLILESASTNQTSMYLCASSNGPYNEQFFGPGTRLTVL.

The chain links TRBV18 to TRBJ1-6; TRBD1 is a possible D gene (5 bases). Germline CDR1 is KGHSH and CDR2 is LQKENI. V shed 3 bases and J shed 7 bases, with 10 bases lying between them. The CDR3 length is 14 residues. The CDR3 DNA reads TGTGCCAGCTCACCGTACGGGGACAATTCACCCCTCCACTTT. Translating it yields CASSPYGDNSPLHF.

The V and J genes are TRBV9 and TRBJ2-2; 7 nucleotides agree with TRBD1. Germline V gene lookup returns CDR1 SGDLS and CDR2 YYNGEE. The length of the CDR3 is 16 residues. V was pared by 0 bases and J by 4 bases, with 6 bases of the junction left unmatched. The CDR3 DNA is TGTGCCAGCAGCGTAGGGGTAGGGGGCTTCACCGGGGAGCTGTTTTTT. Translating gives CASSVGVGGFTGELFF.

Worth noting for this clone: Other DNA sequences of this sample code for an identical CDR3. The chain combines TRBV11-3 with TRBJ2-1; 12 nucleotides match TRBD2. This CDR3 is built from 16 residues. Germline CDR1 reads SGHNT; CDR2 reads YENEEA. J gave up 3 bases and V 5 bases, and 5 bases lay outside the gene matches. CDR3 bases: TGTGCCAGCAGCCCCGGGACTAGCGGGCTCTACAATGAGCAGTTCTTC. This sequence encodes CASSPGTSGLYNEQFF.

The V call is TRBV15, the J call TRBJ2-5; D perhaps matches TRBD2 (6 bases). Germline CDR1 reads LNHNV; CDR2 reads YYDKDF (reference sequence). V was clipped by 2 bases and J by 4 bases, with 20 bases between them. This CDR3 has 17 amino acids. CDR3 nucleotides: TGTGCCACCAGCAGACAGGGCGGAGGGGTACGCGGAGAGACCCAGTACTTC. It is translated as CATSRQGGGVRGETQYF.

This clone was recorded once. V and J are TRBV30 and TRBJ2-7, with 8 nucleotides matching TRBD2. The CDR3 runs 16 residues. Unmatched junction bases numbered 15, after V lost 6 bases and J lost 2 bases. Germline V CDR1 and CDR2: GTSNPN, SVGIG (reference sequence). The CDR3 coding sequence is TGTGCCTGCAACCCCCTCGGGAGGGGTTCGCCCTACGAGCAGTACTTC. Its translation is CACNPLGRGSPYEQYF.

This clone showed up just a few times. This chain connects TRBV6-1 to TRBJ1-5, with 9 bases fitting TRBD1. The V and J ends lost 6 bases and 2 bases, in that order; junction bases with no gene match: 5. Germline V gene sequence: CDR1 MNHNS, CDR2 SASEGT. The CDR3 spans 15 residues. For the CDR3, the DNA is TGTGCCAGCAGGGATACAGGGGGCGGCAATCAGCCCCAGCATTTT. It encodes CASRDTGGGNQPQHF.